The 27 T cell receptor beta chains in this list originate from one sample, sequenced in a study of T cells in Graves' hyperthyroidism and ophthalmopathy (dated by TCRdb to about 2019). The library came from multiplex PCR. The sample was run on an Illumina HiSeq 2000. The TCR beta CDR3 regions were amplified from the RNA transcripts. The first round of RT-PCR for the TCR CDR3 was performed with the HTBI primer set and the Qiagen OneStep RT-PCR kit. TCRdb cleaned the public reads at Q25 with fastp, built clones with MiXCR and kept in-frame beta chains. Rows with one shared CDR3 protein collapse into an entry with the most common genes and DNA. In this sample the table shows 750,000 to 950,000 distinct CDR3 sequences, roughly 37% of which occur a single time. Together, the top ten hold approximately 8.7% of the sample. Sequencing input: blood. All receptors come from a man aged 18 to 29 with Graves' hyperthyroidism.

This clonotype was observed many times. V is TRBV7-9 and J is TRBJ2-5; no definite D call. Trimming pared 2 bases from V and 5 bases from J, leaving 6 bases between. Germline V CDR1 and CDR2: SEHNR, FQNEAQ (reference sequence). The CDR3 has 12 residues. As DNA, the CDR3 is TGTGCCAGCAGCTTAAGCGTGGAGACCCAGTACTTC. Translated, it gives CASSLSVETQYF.

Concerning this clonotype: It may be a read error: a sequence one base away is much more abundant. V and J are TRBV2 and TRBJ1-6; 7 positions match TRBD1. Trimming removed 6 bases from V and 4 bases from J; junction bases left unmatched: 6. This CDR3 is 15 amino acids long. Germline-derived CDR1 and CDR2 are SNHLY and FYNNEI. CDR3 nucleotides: TGTGCCAGCAGCCAAGAGACAGGGTATAATTCACCCCTCCACTTT. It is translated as CASSQETGYNSPLHF.

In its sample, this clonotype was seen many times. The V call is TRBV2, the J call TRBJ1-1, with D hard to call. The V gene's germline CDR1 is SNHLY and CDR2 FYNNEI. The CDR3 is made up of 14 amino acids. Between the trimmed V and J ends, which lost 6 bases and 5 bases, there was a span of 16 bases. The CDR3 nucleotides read TGTGCCAGCAGCGTAGTGACACCGGGAACTGAAGCTTTCTTT. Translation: CASSVVTPGTEAFF. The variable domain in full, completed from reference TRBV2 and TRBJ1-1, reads EPEVTQTPSHQVTQMGQEVILRCVPISNHLYFYWYRQILGQKVEFLVSFYNNEISEKSEIFDDQFSVERPDGSNFTLKIRSTKLEDSAMYFCASSVVTPGTEAFFGQGTRLTVV.

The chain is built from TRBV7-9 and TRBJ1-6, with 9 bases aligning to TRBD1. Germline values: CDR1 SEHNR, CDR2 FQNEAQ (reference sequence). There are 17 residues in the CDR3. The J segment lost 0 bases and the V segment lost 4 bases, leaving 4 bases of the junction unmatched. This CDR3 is CASSSGQGSSYNSPLHF. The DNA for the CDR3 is TGTGCCAGCAGCTCCGGACAGGGGAGCTCCTATAATTCACCCCTCCACTTT. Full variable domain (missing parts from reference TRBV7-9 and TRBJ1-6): DTGVSQNPRHKITKRGQNVTFRCDPISEHNRLYWYRQTLGQGPEFLTYFQNEAQLEKSRLLSDRFSAERPKGSFSTLEIQRTEQGDSAMYLCASSSGQGSSYNSPLHFGNGTRLTVT.

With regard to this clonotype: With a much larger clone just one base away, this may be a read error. The CDR3: CSARVGSYEQYF. The CDR3 DNA is TGCAGTGCTAGAGTGGGGTCCTACGAGCAGTACTTC. The J gene is TRBJ2-7, the V gene TRBV20-1; no firm D call. The germline V gene encodes CDR1 DFQATT and CDR2 SNEGSKA (reference sequence). The CDR3 covers 12 residues. V was pared by 1 base and J by 1 base, with 5 bases between.

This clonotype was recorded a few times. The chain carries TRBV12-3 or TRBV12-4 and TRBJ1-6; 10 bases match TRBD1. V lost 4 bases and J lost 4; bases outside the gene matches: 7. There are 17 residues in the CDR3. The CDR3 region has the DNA TGTGCCAGCAGTTCCCAGACAGGGGGCAAATATAATTCACCCCTCCACTTT. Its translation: CASSSQTGGKYNSPLHF.

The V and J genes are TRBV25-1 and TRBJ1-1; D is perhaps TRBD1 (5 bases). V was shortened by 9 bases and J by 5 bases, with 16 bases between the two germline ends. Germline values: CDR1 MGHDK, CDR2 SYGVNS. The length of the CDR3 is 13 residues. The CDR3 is CASLDGGGTEAFF. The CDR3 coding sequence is TGTGCCAGTTTAGATGGGGGGGGAACTGAAGCTTTCTTT.

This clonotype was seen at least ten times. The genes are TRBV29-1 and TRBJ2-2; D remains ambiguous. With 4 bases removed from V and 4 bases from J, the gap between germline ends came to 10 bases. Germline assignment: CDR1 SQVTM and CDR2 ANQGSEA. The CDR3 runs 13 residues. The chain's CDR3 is CSVVTRSTGELFF. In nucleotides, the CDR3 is TGCAGCGTTGTAACCAGGAGCACCGGGGAGCTGTTTTTT.

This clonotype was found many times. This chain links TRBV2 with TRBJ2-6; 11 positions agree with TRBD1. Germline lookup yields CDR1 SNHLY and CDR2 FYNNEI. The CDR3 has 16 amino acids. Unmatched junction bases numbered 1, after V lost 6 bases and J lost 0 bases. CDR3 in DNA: TGTGCCAGCAGGGGGACAGGGGGCTCTGGGGCCAACGTCCTGACTTTC. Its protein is CASRGTGGSGANVLTF. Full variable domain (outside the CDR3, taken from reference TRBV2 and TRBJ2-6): EPEVTQTPSHQVTQMGQEVILRCVPISNHLYFYWYRQILGQKVEFLVSFYNNEISEKSEIFDDQFSVERPDGSNFTLKIRSTKLEDSAMYFCASRGTGGSGANVLTFGAGSRLTVL.

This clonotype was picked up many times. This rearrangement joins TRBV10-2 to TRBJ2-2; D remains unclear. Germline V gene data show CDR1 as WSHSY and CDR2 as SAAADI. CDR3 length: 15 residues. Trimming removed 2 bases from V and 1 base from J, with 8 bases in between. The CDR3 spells CASSERVGNTGELFF. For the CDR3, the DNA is TGCGCCAGCAGTGAGAGGGTGGGGAACACCGGGGAGCTGTTTTTT.

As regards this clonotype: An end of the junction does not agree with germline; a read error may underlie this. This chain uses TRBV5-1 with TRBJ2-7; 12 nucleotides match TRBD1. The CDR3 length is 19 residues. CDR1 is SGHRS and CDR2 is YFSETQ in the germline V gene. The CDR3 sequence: CASTLIPGQGAECSYEQYF. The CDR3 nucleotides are TGCGCCAGCACCTTGATTCCGGGACAGGGGGCAGAGTGTAGCTACGAGCAGTACTTC.

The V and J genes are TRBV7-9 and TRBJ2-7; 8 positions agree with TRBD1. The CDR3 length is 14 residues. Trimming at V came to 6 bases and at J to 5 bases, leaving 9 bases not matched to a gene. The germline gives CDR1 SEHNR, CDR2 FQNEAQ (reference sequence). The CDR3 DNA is TGTGCCAGCAGTCTGACAGGGGAGGACCACGAGCAGTACTTC. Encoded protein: CASSLTGEDHEQYF.

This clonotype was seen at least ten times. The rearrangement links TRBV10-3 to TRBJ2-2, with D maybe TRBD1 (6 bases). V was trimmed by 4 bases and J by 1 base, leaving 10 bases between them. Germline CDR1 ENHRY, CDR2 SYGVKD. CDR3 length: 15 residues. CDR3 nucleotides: TGTGCCATCAGTGGGGACAACTTGAACACCGGGGAGCTGTTTTTT. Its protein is CAISGDNLNTGELFF.

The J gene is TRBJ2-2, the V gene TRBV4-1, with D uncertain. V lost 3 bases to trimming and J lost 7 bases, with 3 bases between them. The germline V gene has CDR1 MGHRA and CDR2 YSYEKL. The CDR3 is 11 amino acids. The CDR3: CASSQLGELFF. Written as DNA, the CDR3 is TGCGCCAGCAGCCAGCTCGGGGAGCTGTTTTTT.

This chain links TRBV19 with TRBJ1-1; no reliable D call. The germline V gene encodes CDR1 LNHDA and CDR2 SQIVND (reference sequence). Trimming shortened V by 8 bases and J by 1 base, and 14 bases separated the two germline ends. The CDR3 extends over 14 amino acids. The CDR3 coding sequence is TGTGCCAGTCAAACATGGACCGGGAACACTGAAGCTTTCTTT. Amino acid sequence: CASQTWTGNTEAFF.

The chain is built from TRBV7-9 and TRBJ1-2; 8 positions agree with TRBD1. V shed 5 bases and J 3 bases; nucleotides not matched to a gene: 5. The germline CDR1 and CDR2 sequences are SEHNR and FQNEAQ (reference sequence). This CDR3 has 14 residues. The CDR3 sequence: CASSIGQGHYGYTF. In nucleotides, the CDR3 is TGTGCCAGCAGCATCGGACAGGGTCACTATGGCTACACCTTC.

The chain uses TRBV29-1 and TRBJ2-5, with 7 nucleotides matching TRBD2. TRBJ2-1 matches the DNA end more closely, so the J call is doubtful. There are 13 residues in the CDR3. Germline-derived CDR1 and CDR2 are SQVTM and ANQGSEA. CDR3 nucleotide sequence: TGCAGCGTTCGGGGCGGGAGCGGGTTTGAGCAGTTCTTC. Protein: CSVRGGSGFEQFF.

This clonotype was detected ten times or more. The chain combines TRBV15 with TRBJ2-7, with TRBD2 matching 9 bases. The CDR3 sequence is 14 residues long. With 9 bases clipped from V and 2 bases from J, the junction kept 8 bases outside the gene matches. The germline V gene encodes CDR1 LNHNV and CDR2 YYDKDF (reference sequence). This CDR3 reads CATAALAGAYEQYF. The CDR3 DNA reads TGTGCCACGGCTGCACTAGCGGGCGCCTACGAGCAGTACTTC.

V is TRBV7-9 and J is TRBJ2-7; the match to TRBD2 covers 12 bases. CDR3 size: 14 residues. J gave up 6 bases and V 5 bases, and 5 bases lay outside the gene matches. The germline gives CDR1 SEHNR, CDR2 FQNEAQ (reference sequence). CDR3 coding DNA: TGTGCCAGCAGCCTCGGGACTAGCGGGCCCGAGCAGTACTTC. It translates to CASSLGTSGPEQYF.

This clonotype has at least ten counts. CDR3 nucleotide sequence: TGTGCCACCAGCAGAGTAAGGGGGAACGAGCAGTACTTC. It translates to CATSRVRGNEQYF. The chain uses TRBV15 and TRBJ2-7, with D perhaps TRBD1 (6 bases). V shed 1 base and J shed 5 bases, with 9 bases lying between them. The germline gives CDR1 LNHNV, CDR2 YYDKDF (reference sequence). The CDR3 covers 13 residues. Based on the CDR3 plus reference TRBV15 and TRBJ2-7, the full variable domain is DAMVIQNPRYQVTQFGKPVTLSCSQTLNHNVMYWYQQKSSQAPKLLFHYYDKDFNNEADTPDNFQSRRPNTSFCFLDIRSPGLGDTAMYLCATSRVRGNEQYFGPGTRLTVT.

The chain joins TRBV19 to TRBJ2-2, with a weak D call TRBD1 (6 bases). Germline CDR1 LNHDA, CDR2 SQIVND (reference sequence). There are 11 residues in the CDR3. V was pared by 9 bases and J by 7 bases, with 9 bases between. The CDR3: CASWTDGELFF. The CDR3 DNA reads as TGTGCCAGCTGGACAGACGGGGAGCTGTTTTTT.

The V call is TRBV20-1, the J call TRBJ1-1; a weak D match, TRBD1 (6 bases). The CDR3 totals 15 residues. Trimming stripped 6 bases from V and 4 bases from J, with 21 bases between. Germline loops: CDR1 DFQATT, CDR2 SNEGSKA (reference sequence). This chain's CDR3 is CSADAPGGGITEAFF. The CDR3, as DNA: TGCAGTGCGGACGCCCCGGGAGGGGGTATCACTGAAGCTTTCTTT.

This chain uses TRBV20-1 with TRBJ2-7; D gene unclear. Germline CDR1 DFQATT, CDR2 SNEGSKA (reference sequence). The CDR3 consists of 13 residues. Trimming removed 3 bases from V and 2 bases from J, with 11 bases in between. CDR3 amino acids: CSARHIQPYEQYF. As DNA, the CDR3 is TGCAGTGCTAGGCACATACAACCCTACGAGCAGTACTTC.

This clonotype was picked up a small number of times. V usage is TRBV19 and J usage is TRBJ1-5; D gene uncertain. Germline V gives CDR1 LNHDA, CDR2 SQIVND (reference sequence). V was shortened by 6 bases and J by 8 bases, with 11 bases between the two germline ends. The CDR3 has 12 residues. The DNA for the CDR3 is TGTGCCAGTAGATGGAGTGGGGAGCCCCAGCATTTT. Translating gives CASRWSGEPQHF.

Written as DNA, the CDR3 is TGCAGCGTTTACGGTCAGTCCACCGGGGAGCTGTTTTTT. It encodes CSVYGQSTGELFF. The genes are TRBV29-1 and TRBJ2-2; D remains ambiguous. Germline loops: CDR1 SQVTM, CDR2 ANQGSEA. This CDR3 spans 13 amino acids. V was cut by 5 bases and J by 4 bases, with 11 bases left in between.

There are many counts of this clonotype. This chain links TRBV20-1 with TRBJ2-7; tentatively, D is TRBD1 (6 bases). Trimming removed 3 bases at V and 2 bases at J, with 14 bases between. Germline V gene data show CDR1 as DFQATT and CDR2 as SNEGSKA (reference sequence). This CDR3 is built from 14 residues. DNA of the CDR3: TGCAGTGCTAGGACCGGGACACCGACCTACGAGCAGTACTTC. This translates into CSARTGTPTYEQYF.

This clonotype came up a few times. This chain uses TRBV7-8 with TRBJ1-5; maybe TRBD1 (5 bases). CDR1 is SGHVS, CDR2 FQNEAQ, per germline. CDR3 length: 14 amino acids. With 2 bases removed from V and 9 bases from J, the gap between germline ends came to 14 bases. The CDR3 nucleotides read TGTGCCAGCAGCTTATCCGGGTTTGGGGGGCCCCAGCATTTT. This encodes CASSLSGFGGPQHF.